This TCR beta chain was profiled in a study of shared clonotypes between healthy human individuals. Study-level background: Each donor's CD4 naive and CD4 memory cells filled three plates apiece, CD8 naive two, and CD8 memory one.

It was across several immunoSEQ plates that each subset's genomic DNA was evenly split. Profiling relied on immunoSEQ multiplex PCR, and the TCRdb table lists in-frame clones only, not all of them. The table includes under 850,000 clones, almost 95% detected once. General observations from the study: For naive CD4 cells, roughly 5.5% of clonotypes were shared across a handful of donors.

As for this clone: Its target is not known.

Terminally differentiated effector memory CD45RA+ cells were excluded from the naive CD8 cells, which were CD45RO-negative and positively selected for CCR7. CDR3 length: 16 amino acids. The germline V gene has CDR1 MDHEN and CDR2 SYDVKM. The ends were cut back, 1 base at V and 3 bases at J, with 12 bases in the middle. Material for sequencing was naive CD8+ T cells sorted from blood. The chain is built from TRBV28 and TRBJ1-4, with a weak D call TRBD1 (5 bases). The sequence derives from a man aged 25-40 years in good health. Here the CDR3 DNA reads TGTGCCAGCAGTTTATTCGGGACTGCTGCTAATGAAAAACTGTTTTTT. Protein sequence: CASSLFGTAANEKLFF.